A selection of T cell receptor beta chains follows, all from one sample in a study of immune evolution from preneoplasia to lung adenocarcinoma. Some clones are missing from TCRdb's copy, which holds only in-frame ones; the method was immunoSEQ multiplex PCR. The table has some 5,000 clones, around four fifths seen once; the top ten hold approximately 10%. Sequenced: FFPE minimally invasive lung adenocarcinoma tissue. These receptors all come from a person aged 60-79 years with lung adenocarcinoma. CDR3s include the opening cysteine and the closing phenylalanine or tryptophan. D genes are given only for firm matches. The size of a clone is reported for some rows only, either as once, few or many, or as a class for expanded clones.

DNA,CDR3,V,size,D,length,J
TGCGCCAGCAGCTTGCTAGACGTAGCCAAAAACATTCAGTACTTC,CASSLLDVAKNIQYF,TRBV5-1,.,.,15,TRBJ2-4
TGCAGCGTTGAAGGTGGACAGGGGACTAGCGGGAGGCCCGAGCAGTACTTC,CSVEGGQGTSGRPEQYF,TRBV29-1,.,TRBD2,17,TRBJ2-7
TGTGCCATCAGTGAGACTTCGACCGGGGAGCTGTTTTTT,CAISETSTGELFF,TRBV10-3,.,.,13,TRBJ2-2
TGTGCCAGCAGCTTATGGCTAGTTGGCGAGCAGTACTTC,CASSLWLVGEQYF,TRBV7-5,.,.,13,TRBJ2-7
TGTGCCACCAGTAACAGCCTGGAGGGCTACGGGGATACGCAGTATTTT,CATSNSLEGYGDTQYF,TRBV15,.,.,16,TRBJ2-3
TGTGCCACCAGCAGAGCTAGGGGCGCTGAAGCTTTCTTT,CATSRARGAEAFF,TRBV15,.,.,13,TRBJ1-1
TGTGCCAGTGAGAGCGGGTCGGGCTCCTACGAGCAGTACTTC,CASESGSGSYEQYF,TRBV7-2,.,.,14,TRBJ2-7
TGCAGCGTTCTCGGACAGGGGGCAAGCATGAACACTGAAGCTTTCTTT,CSVLGQGASMNTEAFF,TRBV29-1,.,TRBD1,16,TRBJ1-1
TGTGCCGGCAGCCAAGAAGGGACAGGGCAGCAGCCCCAGCATTTT,CAGSQEGTGQQPQHF,TRBV4-2,.,TRBD1,15,TRBJ1-5
TGCGCCAGCAGCTTGCTTGTACGAGAGACCCAGTACTTC,CASSLLVRETQYF,TRBV5-1,.,.,13,TRBJ2-5
TGTGCCAGCAGCGTAGACCCCAGTCCCAATCAGCCCCAGCATTTT,CASSVDPSPNQPQHF,TRBV9,.,.,15,TRBJ1-5
TGTGCCATCAGTGAGAAGACTAGCGGGAGTCGGGAGCAGTACTTC,CAISEKTSGSREQYF,TRBV10-3,.,TRBD2,15,TRBJ2-7
TGCGCCAGCAGTGAGGGGGCAGGGTCGAGCTATGGCTACACCTTC,CASSEGAGSSYGYTF,TRBV10-2,.,.,15,TRBJ1-2
TGCGCCAGCAGCTTGGGACAGTCCGCTAACTATGGCTACACCTTC,CASSLGQSANYGYTF,TRBV5-1,.,.,15,TRBJ1-2
TGTGCCAGTCCCAAACCCCCCGGGACTACTTACAATGAGCAGTTCTTC,CASPKPPGTTYNEQFF,TRBV27,.,TRBD2,16,TRBJ2-1
TGTGCCAGCAGCTTATGGGTCGCCCTAGGCACTGAAGCTTTCTTT,CASSLWVALGTEAFF,TRBV7-2,.,.,15,TRBJ1-1
TGCAGCGTTAAGGACAGCATGAACAGGGAAGCTTTCTTT,CSVKDSMNREAFF,TRBV29-1,.,.,13,TRBJ1-1
TGTGCCAGCAGTTACGATCCAACTAATGAAAAACTGTTTTTT,CASSYDPTNEKLFF,TRBV6-5,.,.,14,TRBJ1-4
TGTGCCAGTAGTATAGACCCGACAGCGACTAGCAATCAGCCCCAGCATTTT,CASSIDPTATSNQPQHF,TRBV19,.,.,17,TRBJ1-5
TGTGCCAGCAGTTTTAGGGGGACTGAAGCTTTCTTT,CASSFRGTEAFF,TRBV28,.,.,12,TRBJ1-1
TGTGCCAGCAGTTATGTCAGCGGTAACACTGAAGCTTTCTTT,CASSYVSGNTEAFF,TRBV6-6,.,.,14,TRBJ1-1
TGTGCCAGCAACGATCAGGGCTACGAGCAGTACTTC,CASNDQGYEQYF,TRBV7-2,.,.,12,TRBJ2-7
TGCGCCAGCAGCCAAGATCCGGGGACGGCCAATGAGCAGTTCTTC,CASSQDPGTANEQFF,TRBV4-1,.,.,15,TRBJ2-1
TGTGCCAGCAGCGTACAGGGCGCCTCCTACAATGAGCAGTTCTTC,CASSVQGASYNEQFF,TRBV9,.,.,15,TRBJ2-1
TGCGCCAGCAGCTTGTCACGAGGGAGCCCGATTATGGAGCAGTACTTC,CASSLSRGSPIMEQYF,TRBV5-1,.,.,16,TRBJ2-7
TGTGCCAGCGTCGGGACAGCTCTCTATGGCTACACCTTC,CASVGTALYGYTF,TRBV28,.,TRBD1,13,TRBJ1-2
TGCGCCAGCATGGAGGGTAGCGGGAGAACCACCGGGGAGCTGTTTTTT,CASMEGSGRTTGELFF,TRBV5-1,.,TRBD2,16,TRBJ2-2
TGTGCCAGTAGTAAGGGACAGATAGACACCTACGAGCAGTACTTC,CASSKGQIDTYEQYF,TRBV19,.,TRBD1,15,TRBJ2-7
TGTGCCAGCAGCGCAGTACAAGCAGGGGATCAAGCTTTCTTT,CASSAVQAGDQAFF,TRBV7-9,.,.,14,TRBJ1-1
TGTGCCAGCAGCTTGGGTAGCGGCTTACAAGAGACCCAGTACTTC,CASSLGSGLQETQYF,TRBV5-8,.,.,15,TRBJ2-5
TGCGCCAGTAGCGGGACAGCTTTCTTGAACACTGAAGCTTTCTTT,CASSGTAFLNTEAFF,TRBV10-2,.,TRBD1,15,TRBJ1-1
TGTGCCAGCAGTGTTGAAACCTCCTACGAGCAGTACTTC,CASSVETSYEQYF,TRBV6-1,few,.,13,TRBJ2-7
TGTGCCAGCAGTTACGAGGGGATGGATGGCTACACCTTC,CASSYEGMDGYTF,TRBV6-5,.,.,13,TRBJ1-2
TGTGCCAGCAGCTTTTCGGGACAGGTCCACGAGCAGTACTTC,CASSFSGQVHEQYF,TRBV7-9,.,TRBD1,14,TRBJ2-7
TGTGCCAGCAGTGTAAAGTCAGGGAACACCGGGGAGCTGTTTTTT,CASSVKSGNTGELFF,TRBV2,.,.,15,TRBJ2-2
TGTGCCAGCAGTCCAGGCAAGGGAGGGCCGAACACTGAAGCTTTCTTT,CASSPGKGGPNTEAFF,TRBV27,.,.,16,TRBJ1-1
TGTGCCAGCAGCCTCCTAGGGCGGGAGATTCCCGGGGAGCTGTTTTTT,CASSLLGREIPGELFF,TRBV7-6,.,TRBD2,16,TRBJ2-2
TGTGCCAGCAGTTTTGAGCGAGTGAACACCGGGGAGCTGTTTTTT,CASSFERVNTGELFF,TRBV27,.,.,15,TRBJ2-2
TGCGCCAGCAGTGGGGGACTAGCCACCGGAGAGAAGTTCTTC,CASSGGLATGEKFF,TRBV10-1,few,TRBD2,14,TRBJ2-1
TGTGCCGTACAAGCCGGGGGAAGGGCCGACAATGAGCAGTTCTTC,CAVQAGGRADNEQFF,TRBV6-8,once,.,15,TRBJ2-1
TGTGCCAGCAGCTATTCGTCCGGTCTGAGGGGTGGCTACACCTTC,CASSYSSGLRGGYTF,TRBV5-4,.,.,15,TRBJ1-2
TGTGCCAGCAGTGAAAATTCCAGGGACCAGTACTTC,CASSENSRDQYF,TRBV2,.,.,12,TRBJ2-5
TGCGCCAGCAGTCATAGCGGGTCCGGCTACAATGAGCAGTTCTTC,CASSHSGSGYNEQFF,TRBV5-1,.,TRBD2,15,TRBJ2-1
TGTGCCAGCAGTTTCGGGACTAGCGGAAAGCAGTTCTTC,CASSFGTSGKQFF,TRBV11-2,.,TRBD2,13,TRBJ2-1
TGTGCCAGCAGTTCCCCCTTGAGCGGGAGGGTTTGGAATGAGCAGTTCTTC,CASSSPLSGRVWNEQFF,TRBV28,.,TRBD2,17,TRBJ2-1
TGTGCCAGCAGTTACCGGGACAGGGGTAAAGCTTTCTTT,CASSYRDRGKAFF,TRBV5-4,.,TRBD1,13,TRBJ1-1
TGTGCCATCCGGACAGGGAATAATGAAAAACTGTTTTTT,CAIRTGNNEKLFF,TRBV10-3,.,TRBD1,13,TRBJ1-4
TGTGCCAGCAGCCTCGGACAGGGGGCGCGTTCTTCACCCCTCCACTTT,CASSLGQGARSSPLHF,TRBV14,.,TRBD1,16,TRBJ1-6